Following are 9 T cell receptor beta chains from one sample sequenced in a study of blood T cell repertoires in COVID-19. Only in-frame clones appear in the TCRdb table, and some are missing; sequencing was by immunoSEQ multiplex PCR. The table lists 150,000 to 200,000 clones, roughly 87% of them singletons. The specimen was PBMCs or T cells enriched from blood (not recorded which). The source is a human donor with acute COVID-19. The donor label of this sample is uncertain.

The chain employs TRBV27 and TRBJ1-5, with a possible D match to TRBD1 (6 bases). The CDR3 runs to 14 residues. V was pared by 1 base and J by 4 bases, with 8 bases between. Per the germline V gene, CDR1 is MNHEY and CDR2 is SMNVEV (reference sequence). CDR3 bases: TGTGCCAGCAGTTTATTAGGGGGTAATCAGCCCCAGCATTTT. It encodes CASSLLGGNQPQHF.

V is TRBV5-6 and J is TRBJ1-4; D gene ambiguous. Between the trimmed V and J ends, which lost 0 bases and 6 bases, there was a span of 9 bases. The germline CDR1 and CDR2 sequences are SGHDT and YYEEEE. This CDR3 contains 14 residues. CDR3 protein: CASSLVAGDEKLFF. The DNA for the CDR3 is TGTGCCAGCAGCTTGGTGGCAGGCGATGAAAAACTGTTTTTT.

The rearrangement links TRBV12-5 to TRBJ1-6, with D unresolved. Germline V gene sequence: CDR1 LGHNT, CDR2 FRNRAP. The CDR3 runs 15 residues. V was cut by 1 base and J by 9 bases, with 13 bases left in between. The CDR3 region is CASGLEGRGGSPLHF. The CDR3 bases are TGTGCTAGTGGTTTGGAGGGCCGGGGAGGTTCACCCCTCCACTTT.

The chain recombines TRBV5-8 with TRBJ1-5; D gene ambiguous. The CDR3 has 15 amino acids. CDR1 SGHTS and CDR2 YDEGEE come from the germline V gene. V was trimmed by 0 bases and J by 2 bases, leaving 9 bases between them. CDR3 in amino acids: CASSLGSMGNQPQHF. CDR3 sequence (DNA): TGTGCCAGCAGCTTGGGGAGCATGGGCAATCAGCCCCAGCATTTT.

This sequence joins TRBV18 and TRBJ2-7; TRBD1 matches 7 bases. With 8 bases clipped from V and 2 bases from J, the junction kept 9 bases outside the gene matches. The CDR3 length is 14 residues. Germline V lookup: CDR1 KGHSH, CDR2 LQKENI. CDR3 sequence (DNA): TGTGCCAGCCGCGGACAGGTCGGCCCCTACGAGCAGTACTTC. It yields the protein CASRGQVGPYEQYF.

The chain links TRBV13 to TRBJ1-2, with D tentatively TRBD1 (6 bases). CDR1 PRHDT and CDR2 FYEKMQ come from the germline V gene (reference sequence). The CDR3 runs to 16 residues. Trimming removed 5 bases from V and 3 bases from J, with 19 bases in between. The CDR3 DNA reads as TGTGCCAGCAGCCCGAACCAGGGGTTGGGGGACTATGGCTACACCTTC. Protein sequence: CASSPNQGLGDYGYTF. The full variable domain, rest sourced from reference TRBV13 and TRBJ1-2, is AAGVIQSPRHLIKEKRETATLKCYPIPRHDTVYWYQQGPGQDPQFLISFYEKMQSDKGSIPDRFSAQQFSDYHSELNMSSLELGDSALYFCASSPNQGLGDYGYTFGSGTRLTVV.

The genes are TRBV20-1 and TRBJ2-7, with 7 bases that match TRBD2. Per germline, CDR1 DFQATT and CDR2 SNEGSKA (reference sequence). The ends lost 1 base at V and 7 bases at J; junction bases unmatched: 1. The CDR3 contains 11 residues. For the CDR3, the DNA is TGCAGTGCTAGAGGGGAGGGAGAGCAGTACTTC. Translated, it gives CSARGEGEQYF.

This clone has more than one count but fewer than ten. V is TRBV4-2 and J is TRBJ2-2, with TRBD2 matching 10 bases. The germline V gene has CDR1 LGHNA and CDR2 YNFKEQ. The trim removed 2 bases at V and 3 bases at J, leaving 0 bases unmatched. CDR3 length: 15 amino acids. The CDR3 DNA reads TGTGCCAGCAGCCAACTAGCGGGGGACACCGGGGAGCTGTTTTTT. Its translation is CASSQLAGDTGELFF.

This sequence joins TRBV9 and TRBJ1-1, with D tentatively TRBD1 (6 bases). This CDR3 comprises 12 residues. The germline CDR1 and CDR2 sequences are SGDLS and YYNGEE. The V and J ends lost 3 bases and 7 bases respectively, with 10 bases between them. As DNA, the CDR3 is TGTGCCAGCAGCGCCCCGACAGGTGAAGCTTTCTTT. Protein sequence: CASSAPTGEAFF.